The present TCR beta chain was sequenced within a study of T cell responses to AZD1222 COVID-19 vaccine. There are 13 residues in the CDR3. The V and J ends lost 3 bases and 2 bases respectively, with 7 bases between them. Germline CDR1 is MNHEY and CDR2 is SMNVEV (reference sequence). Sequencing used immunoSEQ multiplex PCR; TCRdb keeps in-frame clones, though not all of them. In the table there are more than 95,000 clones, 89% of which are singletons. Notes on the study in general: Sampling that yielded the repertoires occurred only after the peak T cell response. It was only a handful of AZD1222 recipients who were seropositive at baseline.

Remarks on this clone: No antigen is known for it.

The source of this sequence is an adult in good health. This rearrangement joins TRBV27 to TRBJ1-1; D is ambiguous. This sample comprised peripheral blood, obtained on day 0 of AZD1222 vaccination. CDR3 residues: CASSLSLNTEAFF. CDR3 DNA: TGTGCCAGCAGTTTGTCGCTCAACACTGAAGCTTTCTTT.